This paragraph covers one T cell receptor beta chain sequence. CDR3 length equals 14 residues. Germline CDR1 MNHEY, CDR2 SVGAGI. V gave up 6 bases and J gave up 2 bases, with 12 bases separating them. The sample is drawn from a study of blood T cell repertoires in COVID-19. Produced via immunoSEQ multiplex PCR; TCRdb's table is partial and in-frame only. This table has about 64,000 clones, 70% to 90% appearing once. The sequenced material came from peripheral blood. The chain recombines TRBV6-5 with TRBJ2-3, with TRBD1 as a possible D gene (5 bases). The TCR sequence derives from a man aged 50 or older with active COVID-19. CDR3 in amino acids: CASRISGFTDTQYF. The CDR3 DNA sequence: TGTGCCAGCAGGATTTCAGGGTTCACAGATACGCAGTATTTT.